This paragraph covers one T cell receptor (beta chain) sequence. What it recognizes is unknown. The data were produced by immunoSEQ multiplex PCR, yet TCRdb's version contains in-frame clones alone and is incomplete. The data contain approximately 90,000 clones, about 92% of them singletons. This entry is derived from a study of T cell responses to AZD1222 COVID-19 vaccine. Study-level findings and limits: Samples come after the peak T cell response, not at day 14. Clonal diversity was possibly underestimated; the donors were predominantly white British and more often female. Among vaccine-associated CD4 TCRs, coverage spanned spike, with dominance at 160-218 and 743-854.

Germline CDR1 is SGDLS and CDR2 is YYNGEE. J lost 2 bases, V lost 3 bases, and 10 bases had no gene match. This CDR3 has 17 residues. Sequenced material: peripheral blood, taken on day 0 of AZD1222 vaccination. The chain combines TRBV9 with TRBJ1-3; TRBD1 matches 8 bases. The TCR sequence derives from an adult in good health. The CDR3 nucleotides are TGTGCCAGCAGCGCCCAGTTGGACAGGGCGCCTGGAAACACCATATATTTT. Amino acid sequence: CASSAQLDRAPGNTIYF. Full variable domain (missing parts from reference TRBV9 and TRBJ1-3): DSGVTQTPKHLITATGQRVTLRCSPRSGDLSVYWYQQSLDQGLQFLIQYYNGEERAKGNILERFSAQQFPDLHSELNLSSLELGDSALYFCASSAQLDRAPGNTIYFGEGSWLTVV.